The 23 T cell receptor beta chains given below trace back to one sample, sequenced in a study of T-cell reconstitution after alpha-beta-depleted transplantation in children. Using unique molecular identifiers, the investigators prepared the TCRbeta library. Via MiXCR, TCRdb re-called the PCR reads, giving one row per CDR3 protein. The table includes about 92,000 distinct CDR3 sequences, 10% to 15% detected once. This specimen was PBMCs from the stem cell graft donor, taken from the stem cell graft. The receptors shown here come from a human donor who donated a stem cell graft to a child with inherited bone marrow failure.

The CDR3 here is CASKSDTDTQYF. CDR3 DNA sequence: TGTGCCAGCAAGAGTGACACAGATACGCAGTATTTT. The chain joins TRBV6-2 or TRBV6-3 to TRBJ2-3; D gene uncertain. The germline V gene has CDR1 MNHEY and CDR2 SVGEGT. The CDR3 length is 12 residues. V lost 7 bases and J 2 bases, leaving 7 bases between the germline ends.

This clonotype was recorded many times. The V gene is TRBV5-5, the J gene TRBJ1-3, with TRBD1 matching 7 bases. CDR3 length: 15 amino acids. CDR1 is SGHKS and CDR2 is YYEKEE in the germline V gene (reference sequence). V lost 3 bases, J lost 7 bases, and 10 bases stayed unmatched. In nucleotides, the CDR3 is TGTGCCAGCAGCTCCACAGGGGTAGCTGCGAACACCATATATTTT. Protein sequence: CASSSTGVAANTIYF.

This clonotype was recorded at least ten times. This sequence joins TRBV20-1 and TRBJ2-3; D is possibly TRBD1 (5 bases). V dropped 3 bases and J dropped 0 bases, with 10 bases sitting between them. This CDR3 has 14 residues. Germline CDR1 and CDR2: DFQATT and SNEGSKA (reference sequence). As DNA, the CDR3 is TGCAGTGCTAGCCAGGGTTCTAGCACAGATACGCAGTATTTT. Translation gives CSASQGSSTDTQYF.

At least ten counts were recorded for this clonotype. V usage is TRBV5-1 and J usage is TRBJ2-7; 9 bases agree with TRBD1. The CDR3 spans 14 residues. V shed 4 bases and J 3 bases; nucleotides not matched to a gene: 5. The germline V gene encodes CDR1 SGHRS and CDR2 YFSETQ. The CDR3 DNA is TGCGCCAGCAGCACGACAGGGGGGAGCTACGAGCAGTACTTC. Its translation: CASSTTGGSYEQYF.

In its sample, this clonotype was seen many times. The chain's CDR3 is CASSAGQISGNTIYF. The DNA for the CDR3 is TGCGCCAGCAGCGCTGGACAGATCTCTGGAAACACCATATATTTT. The gene calls are TRBV5-1 and TRBJ1-3; perhaps TRBD1 as D (6 bases). Germline V gene sequence: CDR1 SGHRS, CDR2 YFSETQ. V lost 4 bases and J 0 bases, leaving 11 bases between the germline ends. CDR3 length: 15 residues.

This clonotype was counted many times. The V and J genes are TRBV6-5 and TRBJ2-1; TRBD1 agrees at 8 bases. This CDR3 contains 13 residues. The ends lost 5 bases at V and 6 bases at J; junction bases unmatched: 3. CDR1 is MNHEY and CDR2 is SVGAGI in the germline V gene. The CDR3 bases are TGTGCCAGCAGTACCGACAGGGGCAATGAGCAGTTCTTC. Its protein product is CASSTDRGNEQFF.

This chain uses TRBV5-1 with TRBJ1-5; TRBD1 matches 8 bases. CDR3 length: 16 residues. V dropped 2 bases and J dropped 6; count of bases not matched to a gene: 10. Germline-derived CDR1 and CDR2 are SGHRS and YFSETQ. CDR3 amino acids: CASSFWTGIMSQPQHF. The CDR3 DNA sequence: TGCGCCAGCAGCTTCTGGACAGGGATAATGAGTCAGCCCCAGCATTTT.

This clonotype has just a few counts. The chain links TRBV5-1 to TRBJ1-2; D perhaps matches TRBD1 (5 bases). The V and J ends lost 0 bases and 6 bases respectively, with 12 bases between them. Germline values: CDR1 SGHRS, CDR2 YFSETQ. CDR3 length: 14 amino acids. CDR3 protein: CASSLAAGFDGYTF. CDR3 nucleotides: TGCGCCAGCAGCTTGGCCGCAGGGTTCGATGGCTACACCTTC.

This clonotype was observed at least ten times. The CDR3 here is CASSLVGSGQETQYF. As DNA, the CDR3 is TGCGCCAGCAGCTTGGTGGGTAGCGGACAAGAGACCCAGTACTTC. J is TRBJ2-5 and V is TRBV5-1; D possibly corresponds to TRBD2 (6 bases). CDR1 and CDR2 from the germline V gene are SGHRS and YFSETQ. Trimming cost V 0 bases and J 2 bases, with 11 bases left between them. The CDR3 is 15 amino acids. The whole variable domain, remainder taken from reference TRBV5-1 and TRBJ2-5, is KAGVTQTPRYLIKTRGQQVTLSCSPISGHRSVSWYQQTPGQGLQFLFEYFSETQRNKGNFPGRFSGRQFSNSRSEMNVSTLELGDSALYLCASSLVGSGQETQYFGPGTRLLVL.

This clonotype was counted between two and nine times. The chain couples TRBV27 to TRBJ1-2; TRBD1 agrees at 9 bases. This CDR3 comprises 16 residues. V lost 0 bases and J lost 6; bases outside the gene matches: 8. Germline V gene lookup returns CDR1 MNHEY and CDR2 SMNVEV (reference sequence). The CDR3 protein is CASSLSGGDRDHGYTF. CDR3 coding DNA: TGTGCCAGCAGTTTATCGGGGGGGGACAGGGACCATGGCTACACCTTC.

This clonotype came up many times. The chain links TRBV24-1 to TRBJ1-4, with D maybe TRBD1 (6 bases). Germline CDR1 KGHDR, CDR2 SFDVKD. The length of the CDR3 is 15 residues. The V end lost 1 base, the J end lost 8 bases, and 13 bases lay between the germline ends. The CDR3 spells CATSDLSARGEKLFF. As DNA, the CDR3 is TGTGCCACCAGTGATTTATCGGCCAGGGGCGAAAAACTGTTTTTT.

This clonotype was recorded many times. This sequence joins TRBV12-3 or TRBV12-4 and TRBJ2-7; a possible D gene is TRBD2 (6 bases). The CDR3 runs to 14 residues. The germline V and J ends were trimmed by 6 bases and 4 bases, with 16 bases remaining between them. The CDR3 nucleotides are TGTGCCAGCAGCTGGGGGGATGTCGGTTACGAGCAGTACTTC. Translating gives CASSWGDVGYEQYF.

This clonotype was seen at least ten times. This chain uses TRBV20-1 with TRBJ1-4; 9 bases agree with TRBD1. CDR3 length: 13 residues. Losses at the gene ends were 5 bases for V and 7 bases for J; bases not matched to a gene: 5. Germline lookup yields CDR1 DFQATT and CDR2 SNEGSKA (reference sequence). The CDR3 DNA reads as TGCAGTGCTGCCGGGACAGGGCGTGAAAAACTGTTTTTT. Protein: CSAAGTGREKLFF.

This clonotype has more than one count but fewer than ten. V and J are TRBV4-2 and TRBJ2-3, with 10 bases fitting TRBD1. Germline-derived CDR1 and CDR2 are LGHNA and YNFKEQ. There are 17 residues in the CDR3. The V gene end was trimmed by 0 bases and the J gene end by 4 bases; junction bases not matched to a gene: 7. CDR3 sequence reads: CASSQDLYGTGADTQYF. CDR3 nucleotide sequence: TGTGCCAGCAGCCAAGATCTATACGGGACAGGGGCAGATACGCAGTATTTT.

The CDR3 region is CASSPMTRSTDTQYF. For the CDR3, the DNA is TGTGCCAGCTCACCAATGACACGAAGCACAGATACGCAGTATTTT. The chain joins TRBV18 to TRBJ2-3, with D hard to call. Trimming stripped 2 bases from V and 0 bases from J, with 9 bases between. Germline V gene sequence: CDR1 KGHSH, CDR2 LQKENI. The CDR3 spans 15 residues.

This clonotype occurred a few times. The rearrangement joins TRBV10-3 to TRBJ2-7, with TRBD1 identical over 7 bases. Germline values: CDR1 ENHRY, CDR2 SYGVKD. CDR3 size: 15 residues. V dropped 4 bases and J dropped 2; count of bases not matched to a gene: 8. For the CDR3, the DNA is TGTGCCATCAGTGGTATAAGGGGGCGCACCTACGAGCAGTACTTC. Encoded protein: CAISGIRGRTYEQYF.

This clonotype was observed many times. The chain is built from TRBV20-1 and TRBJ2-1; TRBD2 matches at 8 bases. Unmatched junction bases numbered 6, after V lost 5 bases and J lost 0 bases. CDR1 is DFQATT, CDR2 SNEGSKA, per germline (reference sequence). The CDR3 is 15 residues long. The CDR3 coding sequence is TGCAGTGCTTTAACGGGGGGGAGCTCCTACAATGAGCAGTTCTTC. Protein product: CSALTGGSSYNEQFF.

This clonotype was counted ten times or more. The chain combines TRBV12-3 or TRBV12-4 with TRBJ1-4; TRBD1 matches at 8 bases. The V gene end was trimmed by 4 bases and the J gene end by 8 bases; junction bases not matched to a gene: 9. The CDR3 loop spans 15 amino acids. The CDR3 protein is CASSSRQGSGEKLFF. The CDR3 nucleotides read TGTGCCAGCAGTTCACGACAGGGGTCGGGAGAAAAACTGTTTTTT.

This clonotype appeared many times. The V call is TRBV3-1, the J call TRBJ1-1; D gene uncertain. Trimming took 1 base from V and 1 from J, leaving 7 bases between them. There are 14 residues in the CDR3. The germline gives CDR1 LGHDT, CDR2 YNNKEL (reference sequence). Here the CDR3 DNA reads TGTGCCAGCAGCCAAGTGGAGGGGAACACTGAAGCTTTCTTT. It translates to CASSQVEGNTEAFF.

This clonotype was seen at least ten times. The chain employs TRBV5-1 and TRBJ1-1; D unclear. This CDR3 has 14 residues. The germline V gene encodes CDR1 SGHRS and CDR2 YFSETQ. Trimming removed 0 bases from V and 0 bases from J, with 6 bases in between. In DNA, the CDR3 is TGCGCCAGCAGCTTGGGACACTTGAACACTGAAGCTTTCTTT. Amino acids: CASSLGHLNTEAFF.

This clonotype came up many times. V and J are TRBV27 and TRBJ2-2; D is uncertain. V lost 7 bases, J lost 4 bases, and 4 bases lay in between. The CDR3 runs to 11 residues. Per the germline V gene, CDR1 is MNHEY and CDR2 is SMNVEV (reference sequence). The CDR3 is CASKGTGELFF. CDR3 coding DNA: TGTGCCAGCAAAGGCACCGGGGAGCTGTTTTTT.

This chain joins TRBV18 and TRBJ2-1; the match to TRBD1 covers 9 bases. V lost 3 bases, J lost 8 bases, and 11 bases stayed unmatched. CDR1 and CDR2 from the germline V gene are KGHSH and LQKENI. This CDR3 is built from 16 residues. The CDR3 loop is CASSPKGGQGIDEQFF. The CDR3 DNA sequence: TGTGCCAGCTCACCCAAAGGAGGACAGGGGATCGATGAGCAGTTCTTC.

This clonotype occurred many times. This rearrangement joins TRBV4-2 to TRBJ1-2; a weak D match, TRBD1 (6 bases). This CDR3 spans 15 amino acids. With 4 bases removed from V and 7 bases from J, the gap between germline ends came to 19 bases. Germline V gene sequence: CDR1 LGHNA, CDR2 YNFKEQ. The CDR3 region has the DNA TGTGCCAGCAGCCGCGAAAGGGGGGGTTTAGGTGGCTACACCTTC. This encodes CASSRERGGLGGYTF.